This T cell receptor (beta chain) came from a study of T cell responses to AZD1222 COVID-19 vaccine. Study results and limitations: At baseline, seropositivity was found in only a handful of AZD1222 recipients. Scientists sampled the repertoires only once the peak T cell response had passed.

The repertoire was sequenced with immunoSEQ multiplex PCR; TCRdb's copy has only in-frame clones and lacks some. The table includes about 140,000 clones, 92% detected once. CDR1 MNHNY and CDR2 SVGAGI come from the germline V gene (reference sequence). The CDR3 is 17 amino acids. V trimming: 6 bases; J trimming: 0 bases; junction bases outside the gene matches: 11. The table lists this clone with a count of one. The antigen is unknown. This material consisted of peripheral blood, taken on day 0 of AZD1222 vaccination. The chain combines TRBV6-6 with TRBJ1-1, with TRBD1 identical over 9 bases. The origin of this receptor is an adult in good health. The chain's CDR3 is CASSRGDRAPVNTEAFF. Written as DNA, the CDR3 is TGTGCCAGCAGCCGAGGGGACAGGGCTCCTGTGAACACTGAAGCTTTCTTT.